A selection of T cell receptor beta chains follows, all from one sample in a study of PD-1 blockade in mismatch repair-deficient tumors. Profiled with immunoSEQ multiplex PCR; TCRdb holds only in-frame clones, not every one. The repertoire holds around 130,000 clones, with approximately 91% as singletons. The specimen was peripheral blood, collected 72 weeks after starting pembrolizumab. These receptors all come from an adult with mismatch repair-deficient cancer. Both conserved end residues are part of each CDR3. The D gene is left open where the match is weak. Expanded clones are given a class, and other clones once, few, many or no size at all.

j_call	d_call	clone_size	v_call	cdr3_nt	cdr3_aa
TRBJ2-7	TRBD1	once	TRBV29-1	TGCAGCGCCCTGACGACAGGGACCTACGAGCAGTACTTC	CSALTTGTYEQYF
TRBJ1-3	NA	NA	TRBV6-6	TGTGCCAGCACCGCGTCCGTCGGGGGTGGTGGAAACACCATATATTTT	CASTASVGGGGNTIYF
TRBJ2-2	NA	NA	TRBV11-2	TGTGCCAGCAGCTTAGTTCCCCGGGGAAGCACCGGGGAGCTGTTTTTT	CASSLVPRGSTGELFF
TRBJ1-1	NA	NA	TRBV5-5	TGTGCCAGCAGCTTGGGCAGGGGGAACACTGAAGCTTTCTTT	CASSLGRGNTEAFF
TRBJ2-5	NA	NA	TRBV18	TGTGCCAGCTCACCGTACCAAGAGACCCAGTACTTC	CASSPYQETQYF
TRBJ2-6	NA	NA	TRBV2	TGTGCCAGCAGTGCGGCTGCTGGGGCCAACGTCCTGACTTTC	CASSAAAGANVLTF
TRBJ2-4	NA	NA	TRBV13	TGTGCCAGCAGTTCAAGGGCGGCCAAAAACATTCAGTACTTC	CASSSRAAKNIQYF
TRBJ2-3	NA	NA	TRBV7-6	TGTGCCAGCAGCTTAGAAAGGGGTCCTAGCACAGATACGCAGTATTTT	CASSLERGPSTDTQYF
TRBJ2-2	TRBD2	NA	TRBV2	TGTGCCAGCAGGTCCGGGACTAGCGGGAGGAACACCGGGGAGCTGTTTTTT	CASRSGTSGRNTGELFF
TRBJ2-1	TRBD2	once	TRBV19	TGTGCCAGTAGGGGGCCCGCCGGGGCCGCACTAGCGGGAGTATCCCATGAGCAGTTCTTC	CASRGPAGAALAGVSHEQFF
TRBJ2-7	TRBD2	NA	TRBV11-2	TGTGCCAGCAGCTTAGATGAAGGCGGGGGGCCCCTCGAGCAGTACTTC	CASSLDEGGGPLEQYF
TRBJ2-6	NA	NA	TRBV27	TGTGCCAGCAGTTTGGCTGGGGCCAACGTCCTGACTTTC	CASSLAGANVLTF
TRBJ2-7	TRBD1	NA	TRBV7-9	TGTGCCAGCAGCGCCGGGACAGAATACGAGCAGTACTTC	CASSAGTEYEQYF
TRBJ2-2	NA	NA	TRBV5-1	TGCGCCAGCAGCGGCCAAGTCGAGTCGGTCGGGGAGCTGTTTTTT	CASSGQVESVGELFF
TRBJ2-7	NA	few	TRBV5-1	TGCGCCAGCAGCCAAGGGACTCGAGCCTACGAGCAGTACTTC	CASSQGTRAYEQYF
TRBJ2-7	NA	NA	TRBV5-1	TGCGCCAGCAGCTTGGGGCCTCAGTCCTACGAGCAGTACTTC	CASSLGPQSYEQYF
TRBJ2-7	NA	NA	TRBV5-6	TGTGCCAGCAGCTTGGGACTGTTTACCTCCTACGAGCAGTACTTC	CASSLGLFTSYEQYF
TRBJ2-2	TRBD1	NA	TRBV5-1	TGCGCCAGCAGCTTACGGGGACAGGGGAGGACCGGGGAGCTGTTTTTT	CASSLRGQGRTGELFF
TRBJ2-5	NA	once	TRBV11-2	TGTGCCAGCAGCTTTATAGTAGCGCAAGAGACCCAGTACTTC	CASSFIVAQETQYF
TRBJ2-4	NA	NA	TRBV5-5	TGTGCCAGCAGCTCATCCGGGCTAGCCAAAAACATTCAGTACTTC	CASSSSGLAKNIQYF
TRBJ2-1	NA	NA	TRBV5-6	TGTGCCAGCACCAATACAGGCTATGAGCAGTTCTTC	CASTNTGYEQFF